Below, one T cell receptor (beta chain) is given with its context. What it binds is unknown. The data were obtained in a study of beta chain features in type 1 diabetes. Study observations and caveats: Naive, central memory and regulatory TCRB repertoires appeared more similar among patients than healthy donors. A moderate, significant TCRB CDR3 shortening appeared in type 1 diabetes across four CD4+ subsets.

This CDR3 spans 16 amino acids. With 6 bases clipped from V and 1 base from J, the junction kept 10 bases outside the gene matches. Germline CDR1 MNHNY, CDR2 SVGAGI (reference sequence). The investigators reverse transcribed all of the isolated RNA, so they sequenced expressed TCRB transcripts. About 3.6 million reads were obtained on average from naive, central memory and regulatory T cell samples. Sequenced by immunoSEQ multiplex PCR; TCRdb stores in-frame clones only, minus some. The sample shows 600,000 to 700,000 clones, under 15% of them seen only once. The source is a man younger than 35 with type 1 diabetes. V and J are TRBV6-6 and TRBJ1-1; 8 positions match TRBD1. The sample was naive CD4+ T cells from blood. CDR3 region: CASSSRWTGTNTEAFF. For the CDR3, the DNA is TGTGCCAGCAGCAGCAGATGGACAGGGACGAACACTGAAGCTTTCTTT.